Only a few counts were recorded for the clone carrying this TCR beta chain. Looked up from germline, CDR1 is MNHEY and CDR2 is SVGAGI. With 7 bases clipped from V and 2 bases from J, the junction kept 9 bases outside the gene matches. The CDR3 contains 15 residues. These data come from a study of early T cells in non-severe SARS-CoV-2 infection. One entry per CDR3 protein results from TCRdb running MiXCR on the 5' RACE reads. Among around 76,000 distinct CDR3 sequences listed, about 11% were seen once. The rearrangement joins TRBV6-5 to TRBJ2-5; 8 nucleotides agree with TRBD2. The sequence came from an adult who was a healthcare worker with PCR-confirmed SARS-CoV-2 infection or an uninfected control (not recorded which). Sequences were obtained from whole blood. As DNA, the CDR3 is TGTGCCAGCACCCCGGGGAGCGGGGGACAAGAGACCCAGTACTTC. Translated, it gives CASTPGSGGQETQYF.